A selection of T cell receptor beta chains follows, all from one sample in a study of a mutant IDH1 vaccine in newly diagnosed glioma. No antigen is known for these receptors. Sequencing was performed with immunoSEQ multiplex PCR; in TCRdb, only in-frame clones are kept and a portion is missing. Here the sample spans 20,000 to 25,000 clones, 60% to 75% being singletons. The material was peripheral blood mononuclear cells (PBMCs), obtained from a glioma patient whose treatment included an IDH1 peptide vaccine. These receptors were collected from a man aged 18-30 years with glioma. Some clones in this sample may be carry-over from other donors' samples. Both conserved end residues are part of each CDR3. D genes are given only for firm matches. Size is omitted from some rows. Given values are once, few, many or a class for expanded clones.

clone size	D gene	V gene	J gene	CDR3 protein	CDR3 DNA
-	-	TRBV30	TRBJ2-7	CAWSVLGVGYEQYF	TGTGCCTGGAGTGTACTCGGGGTCGGGTACGAGCAGTACTTC
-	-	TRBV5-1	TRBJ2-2	CASSPQGGNVGELFF	TGCGCCAGCAGCCCCCAGGGCGGGAACGTCGGGGAGCTGTTTTTT
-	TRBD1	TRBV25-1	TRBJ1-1	CASSAGTGIWAEAFF	TGTGCCAGCAGTGCCGGGACAGGGATTTGGGCTGAAGCTTTCTTT
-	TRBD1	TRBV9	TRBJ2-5	CASSALDRGLQETQYF	TGTGCCAGCAGCGCGTTAGACAGGGGGCTACAAGAGACCCAGTACTTC
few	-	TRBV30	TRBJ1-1	CAWSAAQPNTEAFF	TGTGCCTGGAGTGCTGCACAACCGAACACTGAAGCTTTCTTT
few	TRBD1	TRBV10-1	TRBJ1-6	CASSRDRGNSPLHF	TGCGCCAGCAGTCGGGACAGGGGAAATTCACCCCTCCACTTT
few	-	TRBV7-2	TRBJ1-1	CASSPDGGARTEAFF	TGTGCCAGCAGCCCCGATGGGGGGGCGCGGACTGAAGCTTTCTTT
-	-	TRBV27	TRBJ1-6	CASTWGLSNSPLHF	TGTGCCAGCACTTGGGGACTGAGCAATTCACCCCTCCACTTT
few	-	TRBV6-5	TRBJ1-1	CASSYYREAFF	TGTGCCAGCAGTTATTATCGCGAAGCTTTCTTT
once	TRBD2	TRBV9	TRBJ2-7	CASSVGLAGPTLSYEQYF	TGTGCCAGCAGCGTAGGACTAGCGGGGCCGACCCTCTCCTACGAGCAGTACTTC
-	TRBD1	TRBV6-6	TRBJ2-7	CASSDPGQGIYEQYF	TGTGCCAGCAGTGACCCGGGACAGGGTATCTACGAGCAGTACTTC
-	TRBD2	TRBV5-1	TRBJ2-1	CASSLTPGGSYNEQFF	TGCGCCAGCAGCTTGACTCCGGGGGGCTCCTACAATGAGCAGTTCTTC
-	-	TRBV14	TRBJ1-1	CASSPKWRDGNTEAFF	TGTGCCAGCAGCCCCAAGTGGAGGGACGGGAACACTGAAGCTTTCTTT
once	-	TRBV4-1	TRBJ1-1	CASQAAGVNTEAFF	TGCGCCAGCCAAGCGGCAGGCGTGAACACTGAAGCTTTCTTT
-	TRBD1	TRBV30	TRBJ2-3	CAWSTTGALTDTQYF	TGTGCCTGGAGCACAACAGGGGCACTCACAGATACGCAGTATTTT
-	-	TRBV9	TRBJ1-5	CASSVSSSNQPQHF	TGTGCCAGCAGCGTATCCAGTAGCAATCAGCCCCAGCATTTT
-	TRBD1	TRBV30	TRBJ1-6	CAWDTDRRGSPLHF	TGTGCCTGGGATACGGACAGGAGAGGCTCACCCCTCCACTTT
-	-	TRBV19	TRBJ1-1	CASSIYPPGGRDLNTEAFF	TGTGCCAGTAGTATTTACCCTCCGGGTGGGCGGGACCTGAACACTGAAGCTTTCTTT
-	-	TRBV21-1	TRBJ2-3	CASSKTIPTRTDTQYF	TGTGCCAGCAGCAAAACAATCCCAACACGGACAGATACGCAGTATTTT
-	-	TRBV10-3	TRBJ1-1	CAISGGMNTEAFF	TGTGCCATCAGTGGGGGCATGAACACTGAAGCTTTCTTT
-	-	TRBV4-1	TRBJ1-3	CASSPKRGAYVAGNTIYF	TGCGCCAGCAGCCCTAAACGGGGTGCTTATGTGGCTGGAAACACCATATATTTT
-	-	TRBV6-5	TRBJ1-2	CASSYSGSSNGYTF	TGTGCCAGCAGTTACTCGGGAAGCAGTAATGGCTACACCTTC
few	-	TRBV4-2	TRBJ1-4	CASSREAVTGRKEKLFF	TGTGCCAGCAGCCGAGAGGCGGTAACAGGGAGGAAAGAAAAACTGTTTTTT
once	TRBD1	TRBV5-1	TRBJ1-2	CASSVQGAWVSYTF	TGCGCCAGCAGCGTGCAGGGGGCTTGGGTTAGCTACACCTTC
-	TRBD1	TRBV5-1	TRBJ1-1	CASSLVHVGQGRVPKRAFF	TGCGCCAGCAGCTTGGTACATGTGGGACAGGGAAGGGTTCCTAAGCGAGCTTTCTTT
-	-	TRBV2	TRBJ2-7	CASRRAYEQYF	TGTGCCAGCAGGCGGGCCTACGAGCAGTACTTC
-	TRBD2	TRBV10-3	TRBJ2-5	CAISESTEILAGRPARLETQYF	TGTGCCATCAGTGAGTCGACGGAGATACTAGCGGGACGACCTGCGCGGTTGGAGACCCAGTACTTC
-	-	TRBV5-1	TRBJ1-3	CASSYDTGSGNTIYF	TGCGCCAGCAGTTATGATACGGGTAGCGGAAACACCATATATTTT
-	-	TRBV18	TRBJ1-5	CASSGGINQPQHF	TGTGCCAGCTCAGGGGGGATCAATCAGCCCCAGCATTTT
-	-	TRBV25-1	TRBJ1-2	CASSEYTGAGYTF	TGTGCCAGCAGTGAATATACTGGGGCTGGCTACACCTTC
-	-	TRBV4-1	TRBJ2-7	CASSPPGRVDEQYF	TGCGCCAGCAGTCCTCCGGGCAGGGTGGACGAGCAGTACTTC
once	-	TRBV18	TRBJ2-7	CASSSRGHEQYF	TGTGCCAGCTCATCAAGGGGCCACGAGCAGTACTTC
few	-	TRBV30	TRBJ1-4	CAWSVHWKQGVNEKLFF	TGTGCCTGGAGTGTACACTGGAAACAGGGAGTGAATGAAAAACTGTTTTTT
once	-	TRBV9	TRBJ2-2	CASSVDQASSTGELFF	TGTGCCAGCAGCGTCGACCAGGCTAGCAGCACCGGGGAGCTGTTTTTT
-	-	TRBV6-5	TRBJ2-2	CASSYSSQGSGELFF	TGTGCCAGCAGTTACTCGAGTCAGGGGTCCGGGGAGCTGTTTTTT
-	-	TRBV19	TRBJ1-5	CASSISDILGQPQHF	TGTGCCAGTAGTATATCGGATATTTTGGGTCAGCCCCAGCATTTT
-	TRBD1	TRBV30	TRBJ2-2	CAWKGTGGGWDTGELFF	TGTGCCTGGAAGGGGACAGGGGGAGGCTGGGATACCGGGGAGCTGTTTTTT
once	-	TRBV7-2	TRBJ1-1	CASTISQGDTEAFF	TGTGCCAGCACCATTTCCCAGGGTGACACTGAAGCTTTCTTT
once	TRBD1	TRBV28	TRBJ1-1	CASSSGQYTEAFF	TGTGCCAGCAGTTCGGGACAGTACACTGAAGCTTTCTTT
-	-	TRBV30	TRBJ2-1	CAWKFRSSYNEQFF	TGTGCCTGGAAGTTCAGAAGCTCCTACAATGAGCAGTTCTTC
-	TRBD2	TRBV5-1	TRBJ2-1	CASSWGGTSRYNEQFF	TGCGCCAGCAGCTGGGGGGGGACTAGCAGATACAATGAGCAGTTCTTC
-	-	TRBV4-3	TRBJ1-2	CASSGGKDYGYTF	TGCGCCAGCAGCGGGGGGAAGGACTATGGCTACACCTTC
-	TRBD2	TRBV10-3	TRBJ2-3	CAIGGGLAGDTDTQYF	TGTGCCATCGGGGGGGGACTAGCGGGGGACACAGATACGCAGTATTTT
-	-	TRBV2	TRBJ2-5	CASSMRQSNQETQYF	TGTGCCAGCAGCATGCGACAGTCTAACCAAGAGACCCAGTACTTC
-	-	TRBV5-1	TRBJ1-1	CASSLGRGANTEAFF	TGCGCCAGCAGCTTGGGCAGGGGCGCGAACACTGAAGCTTTCTTT
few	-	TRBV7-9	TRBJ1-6	CASSLSSYNSPLHF	TGTGCCAGCAGTTTGAGCTCCTATAATTCACCCCTCCACTTT
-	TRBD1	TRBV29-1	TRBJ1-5	CSVGQGGNQPQHF	TGCAGCGTGGGACAGGGAGGGAATCAGCCCCAGCATTTT
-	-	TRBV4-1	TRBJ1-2	CASSQEYGARDGYTF	TGCGCCAGCAGCCAAGAATATGGGGCCAGGGATGGCTACACCTTC
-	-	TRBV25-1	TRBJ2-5	CASSEYLRGETQYF	TGTGCCAGCAGTGAATATCTCAGGGGTGAGACCCAGTACTTC
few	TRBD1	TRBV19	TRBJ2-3	CASSRSDRATDTQYF	TGTGCCAGTAGTAGATCGGACAGGGCTACAGATACGCAGTATTTT
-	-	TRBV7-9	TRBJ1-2	CASSFDPKEGYTF	TGTGCCAGCAGCTTTGACCCAAAGGAAGGCTACACCTTC
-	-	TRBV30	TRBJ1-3	CAWSAGVVAGNTIYF	TGTGCCTGGAGTGCGGGAGTAGTGGCTGGAAACACCATATATTTT
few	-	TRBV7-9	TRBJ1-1	CASSLPMGTNTEAFF	TGTGCCAGCAGCTTACCGATGGGGACGAACACTGAAGCTTTCTTT
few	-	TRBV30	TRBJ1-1	CAWSALLRGTEAFF	TGTGCCTGGAGTGCCCTTCTTCGGGGCACTGAAGCTTTCTTT
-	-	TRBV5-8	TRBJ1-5	CASRRKQGHQPQHF	TGTGCCAGCAGACGAAAGCAGGGACATCAGCCCCAGCATTTT
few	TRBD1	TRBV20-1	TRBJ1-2	CSAPQGDGYTF	TGCAGTGCCCCACAGGGGGACGGCTACACCTTC
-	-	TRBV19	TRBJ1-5	CASKSGGAGNQPQHF	TGTGCCAGTAAGAGTGGGGGGGCGGGCAATCAGCCCCAGCATTTT
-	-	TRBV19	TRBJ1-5	CASSMRQSSQHF	TGTGCCAGTAGTATGAGGCAAAGCTCCCAGCATTTT
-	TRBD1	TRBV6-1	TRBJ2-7	CASSESGTGLRAYEQYF	TGTGCCAGCAGTGAATCCGGGACAGGGCTGAGGGCCTACGAGCAGTACTTC